Below, one T cell receptor beta chain is given with its context. Its antigen is not identified. With 6 bases removed from V and 3 bases from J, the gap between germline ends came to 15 bases. The CDR3 is 14 amino acids. Germline V gene lookup returns CDR1 KGHSH and CDR2 LQKENI. The data are from a study of cytomegalovirus exposure and HLA in healthy donors. General study results and limits: In a later analysis, donors in an Asian-associated ancestry cluster reportedly had fewer N-insertions in productive TCRs than the cohort mean. According to an earlier analysis, most TCR beta V segments yielded productive rearrangements about 90% or about 30% of the time. The study listed some 160 cytomegalovirus-associated TCR beta chains. A later analysis linked a missense DCLRE1C variant to TCR beta V- and J-gene trimming.

Primers: 60 Vbeta forward and 13 Jbeta reverse. Libraries were prepared by immunoSEQ multiplex PCR; TCRdb keeps only in-frame clonotypes and omits some of them. Of tens of thousands of clones listed, approximately 82% were seen once; the top ten hold roughly 3.1%. The receptor was isolated from a man aged 50 to 59 in good health and CMV-seronegative. The V call is TRBV18, the J call TRBJ2-7, with D possibly TRBD1 on 6 matching bases. The sequencing input was PBMCs. CDR3 coding DNA: TGTGCCAGCTCTCTCGACAGGAGTAGCTACGAGCAGTACTTC. It yields the protein CASSLDRSSYEQYF.